This paragraph reports one TCR beta chain. Its antigen is not identified. Sequenced by immunoSEQ multiplex PCR; TCRdb stores in-frame clones only, minus some. The table has around 140,000 clones, about 93% seen once. The data stem from a study of T cell responses to AZD1222 COVID-19 vaccine. Study conclusions and caveats: Repertoire sampling was restricted to post-peak T cell response timepoints. Baseline testing showed seropositivity in only 5 or 6 AZD1222 recipients.

Sequenced here: peripheral blood, sampled on day 0 of AZD1222 vaccination. This TCR was recovered from an adult in good health.

In nucleotides, the CDR3 is TGCAGCGTCGGACATGGACAGGGGATCTCTGGAAACACCATATATTTT. Translated, it gives CSVGHGQGISGNTIYF. The V gene is TRBV29-1, the J gene TRBJ1-3, with TRBD1 matching 9 bases. With V trimmed by 6 bases and J by 0 bases, 9 bases remained unmatched. The CDR3 totals 16 residues. Germline assignment: CDR1 SQVTM and CDR2 ANQGSEA.